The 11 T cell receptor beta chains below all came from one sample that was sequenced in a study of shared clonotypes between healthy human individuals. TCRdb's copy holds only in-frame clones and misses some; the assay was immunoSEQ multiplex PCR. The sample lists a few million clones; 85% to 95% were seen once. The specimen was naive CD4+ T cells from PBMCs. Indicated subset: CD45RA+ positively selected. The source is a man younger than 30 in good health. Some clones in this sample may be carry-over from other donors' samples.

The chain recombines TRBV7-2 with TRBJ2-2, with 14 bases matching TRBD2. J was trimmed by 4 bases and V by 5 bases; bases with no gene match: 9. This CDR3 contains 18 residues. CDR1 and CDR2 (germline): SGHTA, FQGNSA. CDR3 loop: CASSPPGLAGAGTGELFF. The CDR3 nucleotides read TGTGCCAGCAGCCCCCCGGGACTAGCGGGAGCGGGCACCGGGGAGCTGTTTTTT.

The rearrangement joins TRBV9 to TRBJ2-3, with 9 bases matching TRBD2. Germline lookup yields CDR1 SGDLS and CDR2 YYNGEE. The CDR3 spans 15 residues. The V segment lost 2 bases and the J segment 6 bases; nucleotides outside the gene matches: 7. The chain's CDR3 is CASSVRWLAGDTQYF. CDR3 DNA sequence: TGTGCCAGCAGCGTCCGTTGGCTAGCGGGGGATACGCAGTATTTT. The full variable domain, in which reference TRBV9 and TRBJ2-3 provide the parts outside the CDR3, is DSGVTQTPKHLITATGQRVTLRCSPRSGDLSVYWYQQSLDQGLQFLIQYYNGEERAKGNILERFSAQQFPDLHSELNLSSLELGDSALYFCASSVRWLAGDTQYFGPGTRLTVL.

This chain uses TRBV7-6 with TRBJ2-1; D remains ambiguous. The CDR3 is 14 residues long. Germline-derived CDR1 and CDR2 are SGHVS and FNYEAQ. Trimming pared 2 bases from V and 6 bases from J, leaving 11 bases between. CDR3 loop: CASSLRTASNEQFF. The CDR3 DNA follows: TGTGCCAGCAGCTTAAGGACGGCCAGCAATGAGCAGTTCTTC.

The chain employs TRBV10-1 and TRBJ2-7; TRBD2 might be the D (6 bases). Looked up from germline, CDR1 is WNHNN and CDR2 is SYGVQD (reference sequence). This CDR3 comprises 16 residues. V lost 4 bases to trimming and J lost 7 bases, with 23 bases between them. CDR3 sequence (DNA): TGCGCCAGCAGTGGGAAACCCGGGACTTCCCTTAGAGAGCAGTACTTC. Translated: CASSGKPGTSLREQYF.

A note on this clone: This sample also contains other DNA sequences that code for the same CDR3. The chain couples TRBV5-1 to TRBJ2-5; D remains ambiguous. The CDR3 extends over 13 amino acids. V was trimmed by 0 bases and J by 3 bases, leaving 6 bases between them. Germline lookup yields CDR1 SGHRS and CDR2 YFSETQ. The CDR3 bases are TGCGCCAGCAGCTTGGGGGTGGAAGAGACCCAGTACTTC. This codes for CASSLGVEETQYF.

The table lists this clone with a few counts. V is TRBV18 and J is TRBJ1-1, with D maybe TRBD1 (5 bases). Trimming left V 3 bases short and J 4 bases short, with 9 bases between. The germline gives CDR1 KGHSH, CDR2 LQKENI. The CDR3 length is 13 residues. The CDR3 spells CASSPAGTTEAFF. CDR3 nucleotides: TGTGCCAGCTCACCTGCTGGGACCACTGAAGCTTTCTTT.

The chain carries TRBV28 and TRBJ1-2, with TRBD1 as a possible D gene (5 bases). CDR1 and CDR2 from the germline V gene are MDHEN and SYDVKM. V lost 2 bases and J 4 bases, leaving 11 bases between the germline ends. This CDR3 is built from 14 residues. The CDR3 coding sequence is TGTGCCAGCAGTTTAAGCAGGGTGAGCTATGGCTACACCTTC. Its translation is CASSLSRVSYGYTF.

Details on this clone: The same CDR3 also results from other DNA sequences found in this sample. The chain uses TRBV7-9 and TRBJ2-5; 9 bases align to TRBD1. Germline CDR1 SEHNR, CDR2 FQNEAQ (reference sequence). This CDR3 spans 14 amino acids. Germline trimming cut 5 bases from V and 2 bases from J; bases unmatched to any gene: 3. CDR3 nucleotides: TGTGCCAGCAGCCCGGGACAGGGACAAGAGACCCAGTACTTC. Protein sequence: CASSPGQGQETQYF. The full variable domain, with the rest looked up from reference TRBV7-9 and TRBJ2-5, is DTGVSQNPRHKITKRGQNVTFRCDPISEHNRLYWYRQTLGQGPEFLTYFQNEAQLEKSRLLSDRFSAERPKGSFSTLEIQRTEQGDSAMYLCASSPGQGQETQYFGPGTRLLVL.

CDR3 nucleotide sequence: TGTGCCAGCAGTTTCTGGCAGAACACCGGGGAGCTGTTTTTT. Protein: CASSFWQNTGELFF. This sequence joins TRBV27 and TRBJ2-2; D not certain. V lost 3 bases and J 1 base, leaving 6 bases between the germline ends. Germline lookup yields CDR1 MNHEY and CDR2 SMNVEV (reference sequence). The CDR3 length is 14 residues.

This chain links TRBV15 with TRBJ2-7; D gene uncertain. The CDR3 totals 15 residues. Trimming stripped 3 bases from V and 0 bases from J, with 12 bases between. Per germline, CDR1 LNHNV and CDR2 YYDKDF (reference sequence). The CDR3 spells CATSRVQQNSYEQYF. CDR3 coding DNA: TGTGCCACCAGCAGGGTCCAACAAAACTCCTACGAGCAGTACTTC.

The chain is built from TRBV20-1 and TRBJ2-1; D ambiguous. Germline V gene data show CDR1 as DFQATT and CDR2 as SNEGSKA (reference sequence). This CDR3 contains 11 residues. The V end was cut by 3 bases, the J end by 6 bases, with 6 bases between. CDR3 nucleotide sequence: TGCAGTGCTAGTTTCTTCAATGAGCAGTTCTTC. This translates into CSASFFNEQFF.